Listed here are 2 T cell receptor beta chains from one sample, sequenced in a study of blood T cells in healthy people across ages. PCR was performed a second time for about 7 to 11 cycles using a sample-barcoded 5' primer and a J-beta primer mix. MiXCR, run by TCRdb on the 5' RACE reads, gives a single entry per CDR3 protein. The table has hundreds of thousands of distinct CDR3 sequences, 25% seen once; the top ten hold 9% to 9.5%. These same data were also listed under a study on T cells of mothers and their children.

Specimen: blood. The receptors shown here come from a boy aged 10-17 years in good health.

CDR3 in amino acids: CASNVGLAGDNQETQYF. Here the CDR3 DNA reads TGTGCCAGCAACGTGGGACTAGCGGGAGATAACCAAGAGACCCAGTACTTC. V is TRBV7-2 and J is TRBJ2-5; 14 nucleotides line up with TRBD2. Looked up from germline, CDR1 is SGHTA and CDR2 is FQGNSA. Unmatched junction bases numbered 7, after V lost 7 bases and J lost 0 bases. CDR3 length: 17 amino acids. The whole variable domain, filled in from reference TRBV7-2 and TRBJ2-5, reads GAGVSQSPSNKVTEKGKDVELRCDPISGHTALYWYRQSLGQGLEFLIYFQGNSAPDKSGLPSDRFSAERTGGSVSTLTIQRTQQEDSAVYLCASNVGLAGDNQETQYFGPGTRLLVL.

This sequence joins TRBV5-1 and TRBJ1-6; weak D call: TRBD1 (5 bases). The CDR3 extends over 15 amino acids. Trimming shortened V by 0 bases and J by 10 bases, and 14 bases separated the two germline ends. The V gene's germline CDR1 is SGHRS and CDR2 YFSETQ. The CDR3 nucleotides are TGCGCCAGCAGCTTGGTTCTCGGGGCGAAGTCACCCCTCCACTTT. This sequence encodes CASSLVLGAKSPLHF.